Shown below are 16 T cell receptor beta chains from a single sample sequenced in a study of cytotoxic CD8 clonotypes in ibrutinib-treated CLL. Sequencing used immunoSEQ multiplex PCR; TCRdb keeps in-frame clones, though not all of them. Of approximately 150,000 clones listed, roughly four fifths are singletons. This specimen consisted of PBMCs, obtained after 24 months of ibrutinib treatment. These TCRs come from a human donor with chronic lymphocytic leukemia.

V and J are TRBV11-2 and TRBJ2-7; weak D call: TRBD1 (6 bases). V shed 5 bases and J shed 6 bases, with 14 bases lying between them. The CDR3 covers 13 residues. CDR1 is SGHAT and CDR2 is FQNNGV in the germline V gene. The CDR3 sequence is CASSKQGPFEQYF. The CDR3 DNA reads as TGTGCCAGCAGCAAACAGGGCCCATTCGAGCAGTACTTC.

This clone has a single count. The rearrangement joins TRBV4-3 to TRBJ1-2; D uncertain. The V and J ends lost 0 bases and 4 bases respectively, with 9 bases between them. The CDR3 spans 14 residues. Per the germline V gene, CDR1 is LGHNA and CDR2 is YSLEER. The CDR3 sequence is CASSQDRTAYGYTF. As DNA, the CDR3 is TGCGCCAGCAGCCAAGATCGCACAGCCTATGGCTACACCTTC.

The rearrangement joins TRBV11-2 to TRBJ2-7; 8 nucleotides match TRBD1. This CDR3 has 16 amino acids. The V and J ends lost 5 bases and 7 bases, in that order; junction bases with no gene match: 16. CDR1 is SGHAT and CDR2 is FQNNGV in the germline V gene. The CDR3 loop is CASSTEPGTGPREQYF. DNA of the CDR3: TGTGCCAGCAGCACTGAGCCCGGGACAGGTCCTCGTGAGCAGTACTTC. Full variable domain (missing parts from reference TRBV11-2 and TRBJ2-7): EAGVAQSPRYKIIEKRQSVAFWCNPISGHATLYWYQQILGQGPKLLIQFQNNGVVDDSQLPKDRFSAERLKGVDSTLKIQPAKLEDSAVYLCASSTEPGTGPREQYFGPGTRLTVT.

The chain employs TRBV28 and TRBJ2-5; weak D call: TRBD2 (6 bases). The CDR3 totals 16 residues. The germline CDR1 and CDR2 sequences are MDHEN and SYDVKM. The V end lost 7 bases, the J end lost 0 bases, and 18 bases lay between the germline ends. This chain's CDR3 is CASTPPRGGNQETQYF. The CDR3 nucleotides read TGTGCCAGCACCCCGCCACGGGGCGGGAACCAAGAGACCCAGTACTTC.

This clone rates as medium-sized. This chain links TRBV4-2 with TRBJ2-1, with 7 bases fitting TRBD2. Germline V gene data show CDR1 as LGHNA and CDR2 as YNFKEQ. The ends lost 1 base at V and 8 bases at J; junction bases unmatched: 8. The CDR3 length is 15 residues. CDR3 coding DNA: TGTGCCAGCAGCCAAGGGACTAGGGACCGCGATGAGCAGTTCTTC. It translates to CASSQGTRDRDEQFF.

The rearrangement joins TRBV18 to TRBJ1-1; D is unclear. V was clipped by 2 bases and J by 6 bases, with 16 bases between them. CDR3 size: 15 residues. Germline V lookup: CDR1 KGHSH, CDR2 LQKENI. CDR3 protein: CASSPTLVNGAEAFF. CDR3 coding DNA: TGTGCCAGCTCACCAACCTTAGTGAACGGCGCTGAAGCTTTCTTT.

The CDR3 DNA reads as TGTGCTAGTGGTTTGGGGGAGGCGGGCACCGGGGAGCTGTTTTTT. It specifies CASGLGEAGTGELFF. The J gene is TRBJ2-2, the V gene TRBV12-5; maybe TRBD2 (6 bases). CDR3 length: 15 amino acids. Trimming stripped 1 base from V and 4 bases from J, with 10 bases between. Germline V CDR1 and CDR2: LGHNT, FRNRAP.

The V and J genes are TRBV11-2 and TRBJ1-5; the match to TRBD1 covers 9 bases. V lost 5 bases and J lost 7; bases outside the gene matches: 12. The CDR3 length is 16 residues. Germline CDR1 SGHAT, CDR2 FQNNGV. The CDR3 DNA sequence: TGTGCCAGCAGCCCGCGTACGGGACAGGGTGGACAGCCCCAGCATTTT. Its protein product is CASSPRTGQGGQPQHF. The whole variable domain, filled in from reference TRBV11-2 and TRBJ1-5, reads EAGVAQSPRYKIIEKRQSVAFWCNPISGHATLYWYQQILGQGPKLLIQFQNNGVVDDSQLPKDRFSAERLKGVDSTLKIQPAKLEDSAVYLCASSPRTGQGGQPQHFGDGTRLSIL.

With respect to this clone: This sample includes further DNA sequences coding for the same CDR3. V gene TRBV30 combines with J gene TRBJ2-1; no clear D. Trimming pared 4 bases from V and 0 bases from J, leaving 7 bases between. This CDR3 spans 13 amino acids. Germline-derived CDR1 and CDR2 are GTSNPN and SVGIG (reference sequence). The CDR3, as DNA: TGTGCCTGGACCAGCAGCTCCTACAATGAGCAGTTCTTC. It yields the protein CAWTSSSYNEQFF.

V gene TRBV10-3 combines with J gene TRBJ2-2, with D hard to call. Trimming left V 3 bases short and J 5 bases short, with 7 bases between. The CDR3 is 13 amino acids. Germline V CDR1 and CDR2: ENHRY, SYGVKD. The CDR3 here is CAISESGTGELFF. The CDR3 DNA sequence: TGTGCCATCAGTGAAAGTGGAACCGGGGAGCTGTTTTTT.

This clone showed up just once. The chain recombines TRBV7-2 with TRBJ2-7, with TRBD2 matching over 7 bases. CDR1 and CDR2 (germline): SGHTA, FQGNSA. V shed 2 bases and J 2 bases; nucleotides not matched to a gene: 9. There are 16 residues in the CDR3. The CDR3 DNA reads as TGTGCCAGCAGCTTATCCTTGGGGCGGGAGCCCTACGAGCAGTACTTC. It encodes CASSLSLGREPYEQYF.

V and J are TRBV28 and TRBJ1-1; D gene ambiguous. Germline V lookup: CDR1 MDHEN, CDR2 SYDVKM. This CDR3 has 12 residues. The V and J ends lost 2 bases and 11 bases respectively, with 12 bases between them. CDR3 DNA: TGTGCCAGCAGTTTACAGGCAAGCGGGGCTTTCTTT. Encoded protein: CASSLQASGAFF.

V usage is TRBV21-1 and J usage is TRBJ1-6. TRBV21-1 is a pseudogene locus. The CDR3 loop spans 16 amino acids. In DNA, the CDR3 is TGTGCCAGCAGCAAAGATCGAGAGGGGTCGGGCTCACCCCTCCACTTT. Translating it yields CASSKDREGSGSPLHF.

The V and J genes are TRBV9 and TRBJ2-1, with 13 bases lining up with TRBD2. V trimming: 0 bases; J trimming: 7 bases; junction bases outside the gene matches: 4. The CDR3 contains 16 residues. The germline V gene has CDR1 SGDLS and CDR2 YYNGEE. As DNA, the CDR3 is TGTGCCAGCAGCGTAGATGGGGGACTAGCGGGAAATGAGCAGTTCTTC. This codes for CASSVDGGLAGNEQFF.

This sequence joins TRBV27 and TRBJ1-3; D is uncertain. CDR3 size: 13 residues. Germline assignment: CDR1 MNHEY and CDR2 SMNVEV (reference sequence). Trimming stripped 7 bases from V and 0 bases from J, with 7 bases between. The CDR3 loop is CASKTGSGNTIYF. In DNA form, the CDR3 reads TGTGCCAGCAAAACGGGCTCTGGAAACACCATATATTTT.

The chain uses TRBV19 and TRBJ1-5; 7 bases align to TRBD1. The V gene's germline CDR1 is LNHDA and CDR2 SQIVND (reference sequence). This CDR3 is 18 amino acids long. J gave up 6 bases and V 4 bases, and 18 bases lay outside the gene matches. As DNA, the CDR3 is TGTGCCAGTAGTAGGGGACAGAATCTTGCCGGCGGAATTCAGCCCCAGCATTTT. Its protein product is CASSRGQNLAGGIQPQHF.